These 5 T cell receptor beta chains share one sample of origin, sequenced in a study of shared clonotypes between healthy human individuals. CD45RO-negative, CCR7-positively selected cells formed the naive CD8 fraction, excluding terminally differentiated effector memory CD45RA+ cells. Profiled with immunoSEQ multiplex PCR; TCRdb holds only in-frame clones, not every one. Of about 2.1 million clones in the sample, 93% are singletons; the top ten hold about 1.7%. Sequenced sample: naive CD8+ T cells from PBMCs. The receptor source for this set is a man aged 18 to 29 in good health. Some clones in this sample may be carry-over from other donors' samples.

On this clone itself: The sample contains more than one DNA sequence encoding this CDR3. The chain joins TRBV9 to TRBJ2-7; 9 positions match TRBD1. The V gene end was trimmed by 5 bases and the J gene end by 7 bases; junction bases not matched to a gene: 7. The CDR3 sequence is 13 residues long. Germline CDR1 reads SGDLS; CDR2 reads YYNGEE. CDR3 nucleotides: TGTGCCAGCAGTCTGGGACAGGGTGGAGAGCAGTACTTC. Protein product: CASSLGQGGEQYF.

The J gene is TRBJ2-7, the V gene TRBV6-6; a weak D match, TRBD2 (6 bases). CDR3 length: 14 amino acids. The germline V and J ends were trimmed by 6 bases and 2 bases, with 14 bases remaining between them. The germline gives CDR1 MNHNY, CDR2 SVGAGI (reference sequence). As DNA, the CDR3 is TGTGCCAGCAGCCCCCGGGACTTCCCCTACGAGCAGTACTTC. Protein sequence: CASSPRDFPYEQYF.

Concerning this clone itself: Mismatch with germline at one junction end may stem from a read error. The chain recombines TRBV6-1 with TRBJ1-4; D not certain. The CDR3 sequence is 19 residues long. The germline V gene has CDR1 MNHNS and CDR2 SASEGT. In nucleotides, the CDR3 is TGTGCTAGCAGTGAAGGAGGGTGGGATAAACCCCACTTGGGGGAAAAACTGTTTTTT. Its protein product is CASSEGGWDKPHLGEKLFF.

V and J are TRBV2 and TRBJ2-1, with TRBD2 matching 8 bases. The CDR3 covers 13 residues. The V and J ends lost 8 bases and 5 bases, in that order; junction bases with no gene match: 5. Germline assignment: CDR1 SNHLY and CDR2 FYNNEI. This chain's CDR3 is CASLAGRDNEQFF. Written as DNA, the CDR3 is TGTGCCAGCTTAGCCGGGAGGGACAATGAGCAGTTCTTC.

This clone occurred once. CDR3 coding DNA: TGTGCCAGCAGCTTAAGAGGGACAGGGTATTCTGGAAACACCATATATTTT. It specifies CASSLRGTGYSGNTIYF. The chain carries TRBV7-9 and TRBJ1-3; 9 bases line up with TRBD1. This CDR3 has 17 amino acids. The germline gives CDR1 SEHNR, CDR2 FQNEAQ (reference sequence). V shed 2 bases and J 1 base; nucleotides not matched to a gene: 6.